The 31 T cell receptor beta chains given below trace back to one sample, sequenced in a study of blood T cell repertoires in COVID-19. Some clones are missing from TCRdb's copy, which holds only in-frame ones; the method was immunoSEQ multiplex PCR. The table records 45,000 or so clones, 70% to 90% of them present only once. The source material was peripheral blood. Receptors originate from a man in his 70s with active COVID-19.

The chain recombines TRBV28 with TRBJ1-5; D ambiguous. V lost 4 bases and J 2 bases, leaving 6 bases between the germline ends. Germline loops: CDR1 MDHEN, CDR2 SYDVKM. The CDR3 is 13 amino acids. For the CDR3, the DNA is TGTGCCAGCAGTTACAGACGCAATCAGCCCCAGCATTTT. Translated: CASSYRRNQPQHF.

The chain recombines TRBV7-9 with TRBJ2-7, with D possibly matching TRBD1 (5 bases). Germline V lookup: CDR1 SEHNR, CDR2 FQNEAQ (reference sequence). CDR3 length: 14 residues. Trimming took 1 base from V and 5 from J, leaving 12 bases between them. CDR3 loop: CASSLVQGEDEQYF. The DNA of the CDR3 is TGTGCCAGCAGCTTAGTTCAAGGGGAAGACGAGCAGTACTTC.

The J gene is TRBJ1-2, the V gene TRBV7-2, with 7 bases fitting TRBD1. This CDR3 region has 15 residues. Germline-derived CDR1 and CDR2 are SGHTA and FQGNSA. J gave up 4 bases and V 4 bases, and 9 bases lay outside the gene matches. CDR3: CASSSGQTGGYGYTF. DNA of the CDR3: TGTGCCAGCAGCTCGGGACAGACCGGCGGCTATGGCTACACCTTC. Drawing the rest from reference TRBV7-2 and TRBJ1-2, the complete variable domain is GAGVSQSPSNKVTEKGKDVELRCDPISGHTALYWYRQSLGQGLEFLIYFQGNSAPDKSGLPSDRFSAERTGGSVSTLTIQRTQQEDSAVYLCASSSGQTGGYGYTFGSGTRLTVV.

This chain connects TRBV19 to TRBJ1-4; the D is unclear. Trimming stripped 7 bases from V and 5 bases from J, with 23 bases between. CDR1 LNHDA and CDR2 SQIVND come from the germline V gene (reference sequence). The CDR3 is 17 amino acids. The CDR3 DNA follows: TGTGCCAGTACCAACCCTCGGCAACAGAGCGGGAATGAAAAACTGTTTTTT. Translated, it gives CASTNPRQQSGNEKLFF.

This clone was counted once. The V gene is TRBV7-2, the J gene TRBJ2-5; TRBD2 matches at 9 bases. The CDR3 is 16 amino acids. Germline CDR1 SGHTA, CDR2 FQGNSA. V was pared by 5 bases and J by 5 bases, with 12 bases of the junction left unmatched. The CDR3: CASSPQSGGPVETQYF. In DNA form, the CDR3 reads TGTGCCAGCAGCCCACAGAGCGGGGGGCCGGTGGAGACCCAGTACTTC. Together with reference TRBV7-2 and TRBJ2-5, the CDR3 gives the full variable domain: GAGVSQSPSNKVTEKGKDVELRCDPISGHTALYWYRQSLGQGLEFLIYFQGNSAPDKSGLPSDRFSAERTGGSVSTLTIQRTQQEDSAVYLCASSPQSGGPVETQYFGPGTRLLVL.

The V call is TRBV2, the J call TRBJ2-7; tentative D call: TRBD1 (5 bases). Deletions cut 5 bases from V and 0 bases from J, with 14 bases between. CDR3 length: 15 amino acids. Germline V gives CDR1 SNHLY, CDR2 FYNNEI. CDR3 coding DNA: TGTGCCAGCAGTCCGACAGAATCTTCCTCCTACGAGCAGTACTTC. Protein product: CASSPTESSSYEQYF.

The chain couples TRBV7-2 to TRBJ2-2, with TRBD1 matching 7 bases. The trim removed 3 bases at V and 2 bases at J, leaving 3 bases unmatched. The CDR3 spans 15 residues. CDR1 is SGHTA, CDR2 FQGNSA, per germline. The CDR3 DNA sequence: TGTGCCAGCAGCTTGGACAGGAGAAACACCGGGGAGCTGTTTTTT. This sequence encodes CASSLDRRNTGELFF.

This clone occurred once. The genes are TRBV6-5 and TRBJ1-1; 7 nucleotides line up with TRBD1. Trimming at V came to 7 bases and at J to 4 bases, leaving 6 bases not matched to a gene. Germline-derived CDR1 and CDR2 are MNHEY and SVGAGI. This CDR3 comprises 13 residues. CDR3 in amino acids: CASTTGVATEAFF. Written as DNA, the CDR3 is TGTGCCAGCACTACAGGGGTAGCCACTGAAGCTTTCTTT.

The gene calls are TRBV6-5 and TRBJ2-1; possibly TRBD1 for D (9 bases). Germline V lookup: CDR1 MNHEY, CDR2 SVGAGI. The CDR3 length is 16 residues. Trimming pared 4 bases from V and 6 bases from J, leaving 19 bases between. The CDR3 DNA is TGTGCCAGCAGTTCCCGGGAGGGGACAGGGCGCAATGAGCAGTTCTTC. The encoded protein is CASSSREGTGRNEQFF.

The CDR3 region is CASSLDSRVNTEAFF. Written as DNA, the CDR3 is TGCGCCAGCAGCTTGGATAGCAGGGTGAACACTGAAGCTTTCTTT. The rearrangement joins TRBV5-1 to TRBJ1-1; tentative D call: TRBD1 (5 bases). The CDR3 spans 15 residues. Deletions cut 0 bases from V and 0 bases from J, with 9 bases between. CDR1 and CDR2 (germline): SGHRS, YFSETQ.

This chain connects TRBV2 to TRBJ2-7; D is uncertain. Germline V gives CDR1 SNHLY, CDR2 FYNNEI. The CDR3 consists of 12 residues. V lost 3 bases to trimming and J lost 0 bases, with 3 bases between them. The CDR3 region has the DNA TGTGCCAGCAGTGACAGCTCCTACGAGCAGTACTTC. This encodes CASSDSSYEQYF.

The chain links TRBV7-9 to TRBJ1-5, with 9 bases matching TRBD1. J gave up 0 bases and V 4 bases, and 1 base lay outside the gene matches. The germline CDR1 and CDR2 sequences are SEHNR and FQNEAQ (reference sequence). The CDR3 loop spans 15 amino acids. DNA of the CDR3: TGTGCCAGCAGCTCACAGGGGGCTAGCAATCAGCCCCAGCATTTT. It specifies CASSSQGASNQPQHF.

The chain uses TRBV7-6 and TRBJ2-7; 13 positions agree with TRBD2. This CDR3 has 16 residues. CDR1 is SGHVS, CDR2 FNYEAQ, per germline. With V trimmed by 3 bases and J by 5 bases, 7 bases remained unmatched. As DNA, the CDR3 is TGTGCCAGCAGCTTCGTACAGGGACTAGCGGGAAACGAGCAGTACTTC. It codes for CASSFVQGLAGNEQYF.

The gene calls are TRBV5-6 and TRBJ2-3; possibly TRBD2 for D (7 bases). V shed 2 bases and J shed 4 bases, with 11 bases lying between them. There are 14 residues in the CDR3. Germline V CDR1 and CDR2: SGHDT, YYEEEE. CDR3 sequence: CASSFGGQADTQYF. CDR3 sequence (DNA): TGTGCCAGCAGCTTCGGGGGGCAGGCAGATACGCAGTATTTT.

This chain joins TRBV18 and TRBJ2-3, with 9 bases fitting TRBD2. Looked up from germline, CDR1 is KGHSH and CDR2 is LQKENI. Germline trimming cut 3 bases from V and 3 bases from J; bases unmatched to any gene: 7. The CDR3 is 16 residues long. The CDR3 sequence is CASSPTGLATTDTQYF. CDR3 bases: TGTGCCAGCTCACCCACAGGACTAGCGACAACAGATACGCAGTATTTT.

Only a few counts were recorded for this clone. The J gene is TRBJ1-4, the V gene TRBV7-2, with 8 positions matching TRBD1. V was pared by 4 bases and J by 8 bases, with 9 bases of the junction left unmatched. In germline, CDR1 is SGHTA, CDR2 FQGNSA. The CDR3 is 15 amino acids. The CDR3 loop is CASSSQGAPTEKLFF. For the CDR3, the DNA is TGTGCCAGCAGCTCGCAGGGGGCCCCTACAGAAAAACTGTTTTTT.

V gene TRBV6-5 combines with J gene TRBJ2-7; TRBD1 matches 12 bases. The junction had 2 bases not matched to a gene; V was cut back by 0 bases and J by 2 bases. Germline V gene lookup returns CDR1 MNHEY and CDR2 SVGAGI. The CDR3 is 16 residues long. CDR3 loop: CASSYSGTGGTYEQYF. For the CDR3, the DNA is TGTGCCAGCAGTTACTCCGGGACAGGGGGCACCTACGAGCAGTACTTC.

The chain carries TRBV27 and TRBJ2-1, with TRBD1 matching 8 bases. After removal of 5 bases from V and 10 bases from J, the junction contained 7 bases not matched to a gene. This CDR3 has 13 residues. Germline assignment: CDR1 MNHEY and CDR2 SMNVEV (reference sequence). CDR3: CASSPTRQGEQFF. The CDR3 DNA follows: TGTGCCAGCAGTCCTACCAGACAGGGGGAGCAGTTCTTC.

The chain recombines TRBV9 with TRBJ1-1; D remains unclear. CDR3 length: 15 amino acids. Trimming stripped 1 base from V and 10 bases from J, with 20 bases between. Germline V gene sequence: CDR1 SGDLS, CDR2 YYNGEE. As DNA, the CDR3 is TGTGCCAGCAGCGTATCGAGGGTTCTCCCAAATCCAGCTTTCTTT. Its protein product is CASSVSRVLPNPAFF. Using reference TRBV9 and TRBJ1-1 for the parts outside the CDR3, the full variable domain is DSGVTQTPKHLITATGQRVTLRCSPRSGDLSVYWYQQSLDQGLQFLIQYYNGEERAKGNILERFSAQQFPDLHSELNLSSLELGDSALYFCASSVSRVLPNPAFFGQGTRLTVV.

V usage is TRBV7-9 and J usage is TRBJ1-2; 9 nucleotides align to TRBD1. The CDR3 spans 13 residues. The germline V gene has CDR1 SEHNR and CDR2 FQNEAQ (reference sequence). With V trimmed by 4 bases and J by 6 bases, 3 bases remained unmatched. Here the CDR3 DNA reads TGTGCCAGCAGCTGGGACAGGGTAGATGGCTACACCTTC. Its translation: CASSWDRVDGYTF. Using reference TRBV7-9 and TRBJ1-2 for the parts outside the CDR3, the full variable domain is DTGVSQNPRHKITKRGQNVTFRCDPISEHNRLYWYRQTLGQGPEFLTYFQNEAQLEKSRLLSDRFSAERPKGSFSTLEIQRTEQGDSAMYLCASSWDRVDGYTFGSGTRLTVV.

A single count supports this clone. V and J are TRBV2 and TRBJ1-6, with 7 positions matching TRBD1. The germline V gene encodes CDR1 SNHLY and CDR2 FYNNEI. This CDR3 has 15 amino acids. Germline trimming cut 7 bases from V and 10 bases from J; bases unmatched to any gene: 13. The chain's CDR3 is CASIQRQGVSSPLHF. The CDR3 nucleotides read TGTGCCAGCATCCAAAGGCAGGGGGTAAGCTCACCCCTCCACTTT.

The V and J genes are TRBV5-1 and TRBJ2-3; 8 bases are a match to TRBD2. Trimming removed 1 base from V and 6 bases from J; junction bases left unmatched: 7. Germline V gene lookup returns CDR1 SGHRS and CDR2 YFSETQ. The CDR3 spans 15 residues. CDR3 in DNA: TGCGCCAGCAGCTTGCAGAGCGGGGGAGAGGATACGCAGTATTTT. It is translated as CASSLQSGGEDTQYF.

The gene calls are TRBV11-3 and TRBJ2-1; 11 bases agree with TRBD2. V was clipped by 6 bases and J by 4 bases; unmatched bases: 8. Germline lookup yields CDR1 SGHNT and CDR2 YENEEA. The CDR3 is 16 residues long. Here the CDR3 reads CASSLPGTSGYNEQFF. Written as DNA, the CDR3 is TGTGCCAGCAGTTTACCCGGGACTAGCGGTTACAATGAGCAGTTCTTC.

The gene calls are TRBV18 and TRBJ1-1; possible D gene TRBD1, 5 bases. The V gene's germline CDR1 is KGHSH and CDR2 LQKENI. V was clipped by 3 bases and J by 5 bases, with 13 bases between them. CDR3 length: 14 amino acids. The CDR3: CASSPMQGITEAFF. The CDR3 nucleotides are TGTGCCAGCTCACCCATGCAGGGAATAACTGAAGCTTTCTTT. Complete variable domain (other parts from reference TRBV18 and TRBJ1-1): NAGVMQNPRHLVRRRGQEARLRCSPMKGHSHVYWYRQLPEEGLKFMVYLQKENIIDESGMPKERFSAEFPKEGPSILRIQQVVRGDSAAYFCASSPMQGITEAFFGQGTRLTVV.

This clone showed up just once. V usage is TRBV11-3 and J usage is TRBJ1-3, with D possibly being TRBD1 (6 bases). Germline V gives CDR1 SGHNT, CDR2 YENEEA. Trimming removed 5 bases at V and 4 bases at J, with 15 bases between. This CDR3 region has 15 residues. CDR3 in amino acids: CASSLRGGDGNTIYF. CDR3 bases: TGTGCCAGCAGCCTCAGGGGTGGTGACGGAAACACCATATATTTT.

V usage is TRBV12-3 or TRBV12-4 and J usage is TRBJ2-7; 7 bases are shared with TRBD1. V trimming: 7 bases; J trimming: 0 bases; junction bases outside the gene matches: 3. The CDR3 covers 13 residues. CDR3 loop: CASKGAASYEQYF. CDR3 DNA: TGTGCCAGCAAGGGGGCAGCCTCCTACGAGCAGTACTTC.

V gene TRBV4-3 combines with J gene TRBJ2-3; D is perhaps TRBD2 (6 bases). Trimming removed 4 bases at V and 1 base at J, with 15 bases between. There are 16 residues in the CDR3. Germline V lookup: CDR1 LGHNA, CDR2 YSLEER. This CDR3 reads CASSPQLASRTDTQYF. The DNA for the CDR3 is TGCGCCAGCAGCCCACAGCTAGCGTCCCGCACAGATACGCAGTATTTT.

The genes are TRBV12-3 or TRBV12-4 and TRBJ1-2; 8 nucleotides line up with TRBD1. With V trimmed by 5 bases and J by 6 bases, 5 bases remained unmatched. The CDR3 is made up of 13 amino acids. The CDR3 bases are TGTGCCAGCAGTCCAGGACAGGGCCATGGCTACACCTTC. Translating gives CASSPGQGHGYTF.

The J gene is TRBJ2-3, the V gene TRBV6-2 or TRBV6-3, with 9 bases identical to TRBD1. This CDR3 region has 18 residues. The V gene's germline CDR1 is MNHEY and CDR2 SVGEGT. With 2 bases clipped from V and 2 bases from J, the junction kept 11 bases outside the gene matches. CDR3 sequence: CASSYAHRGPGVTDTQYF. The CDR3 DNA follows: TGTGCCAGCAGTTACGCCCACAGGGGGCCTGGGGTCACAGATACGCAGTATTTT.

The V and J genes are TRBV19 and TRBJ1-1; D may be TRBD1 (6 bases). This CDR3 contains 11 residues. Germline V gene sequence: CDR1 LNHDA, CDR2 SQIVND (reference sequence). V lost 7 bases and J 4 bases, leaving 7 bases between the germline ends. The CDR3 is CASIRGTEAFF. In DNA form, the CDR3 reads TGTGCCAGTATCAGGGGCACTGAAGCTTTCTTT.

This sequence joins TRBV28 and TRBJ2-2, with D tentatively TRBD1 (6 bases). The V gene lost 3 bases and the J gene lost 1 base, with 9 bases spanning the gap. Looked up from germline, CDR1 is MDHEN and CDR2 is SYDVKM. This CDR3 region has 15 residues. DNA of the CDR3: TGTGCCAGCAGTTTCACGACAGGGAACACCGGGGAGCTGTTTTTT. It specifies CASSFTTGNTGELFF.